This passage covers 13 T cell receptor beta chains from one sample sequenced in a study of CD8+ T cells in alopecia areata. Once RNA had been extracted, it was reverse transcribed into cDNA to act as the sequencing template. Clones were read by immunoSEQ multiplex PCR, and TCRdb kept only the in-frame ones, dropping some. Here the sample spans approximately 280,000 clones, over 45% being singletons. The treatment here: oral pan-JAK inhibitor, 5-10 mg twice daily. The sequencing here drew on CD4+ T cells sorted from blood, taken at week 24, from a patient treated with tofacitinib. These TCRs come from a human donor with alopecia areata.

V is TRBV7-2 and J is TRBJ2-5; 10 positions agree with TRBD2. The CDR3 runs to 15 residues. Per germline, CDR1 SGHTA and CDR2 FQGNSA. Unmatched junction bases numbered 7, after V lost 4 bases and J lost 5 bases. The CDR3 loop reads CASSSTSGSRETQYF. DNA for the CDR3: TGTGCCAGCAGCTCGACTAGCGGGTCTAGGGAGACCCAGTACTTC.

This clone occurred a few times. The J gene is TRBJ1-2, the V gene TRBV2; 7 bases match TRBD1. Germline trimming cut 5 bases from V and 3 bases from J; bases unmatched to any gene: 12. Germline lookup yields CDR1 SNHLY and CDR2 FYNNEI. The CDR3 runs to 16 residues. The CDR3 sequence: CASSRKRGGTDYGYTF. CDR3 coding DNA: TGTGCCAGCAGTCGAAAGAGAGGAGGGACAGACTATGGCTACACCTTC.

This clone was seen only a few times. This may stem from a read error, because a much larger clone lies one nucleotide away. The chain links TRBV7-2 to TRBJ2-7, with 13 bases identical to TRBD2. The CDR3 is 15 amino acids. Germline-derived CDR1 and CDR2 are SGHTA and FQGNSA. With V trimmed by 5 bases and J by 3 bases, 4 bases remained unmatched. The CDR3 spells CASSPGLAGHYEQYF. The CDR3 nucleotides read TGTGCCAGCAGCCCGGGACTAGCGGGGCACTACGAGCAGTACTTC.

The chain employs TRBV25-1 and TRBJ2-7; TRBD1 might be the D (5 bases). The CDR3 sequence is 15 residues long. Trimming stripped 2 bases from V and 3 bases from J, with 14 bases between. Germline V gene lookup returns CDR1 MGHDK and CDR2 SYGVNS. CDR3 sequence: CASSETGGPGYEQYF. DNA of the CDR3: TGTGCCAGCAGTGAAACAGGCGGCCCAGGCTACGAGCAGTACTTC.

The CDR3 DNA reads as TGTGCCAGCAGTGGGCAGGGCGCCTACGAGCAGTACTTC. Amino acids: CASSGQGAYEQYF. The chain joins TRBV2 to TRBJ2-7; D is perhaps TRBD1 (5 bases). The CDR3 runs 13 residues. Germline values: CDR1 SNHLY, CDR2 FYNNEI. Trimming cost V 4 bases and J 2 bases, with 9 bases left between them.

The gene calls are TRBV30 and TRBJ2-7; 8 bases are shared with TRBD1. The CDR3 runs 12 residues. Germline trimming cut 0 bases from V and 12 bases from J; bases unmatched to any gene: 7. The germline V gene has CDR1 GTSNPN and CDR2 SVGIG (reference sequence). In DNA, the CDR3 is TGTGCCTGGAGTGTAAACCAGGGGGCAATGTACTTC. It specifies CAWSVNQGAMYF.

The V gene is TRBV29-1, the J gene TRBJ1-2, with 8 bases lining up with TRBD1. V was clipped by 4 bases and J by 4 bases; unmatched bases: 5. The CDR3 loop spans 13 amino acids. Per the germline V gene, CDR1 is SQVTM and CDR2 is ANQGSEA. The CDR3 sequence: CSVGQGKVYGYTF. DNA of the CDR3: TGCAGCGTTGGACAGGGGAAGGTCTATGGCTACACCTTC.

This clone appeared a few times. This sequence joins TRBV30 and TRBJ1-1, with D hard to call. Looked up from germline, CDR1 is GTSNPN and CDR2 is SVGIG (reference sequence). The CDR3 has 14 residues. The ends were cut back, 0 bases at V and 5 bases at J, with 13 bases in the middle. The CDR3 nucleotides read TGTGCCTGGAGTGTGATTGGGGTTCGGACTGAAGCTTTCTTT. It codes for CAWSVIGVRTEAFF.

This CDR3 reads CAWTTPVGGGAETQYF. In nucleotides, the CDR3 is TGTGCCTGGACCACCCCCGTGGGGGGAGGAGCAGAGACCCAGTACTTC. This chain joins TRBV30 and TRBJ2-5; tentatively, D is TRBD2 (6 bases). The CDR3 has 16 amino acids. Trimming shortened V by 4 bases and J by 4 bases, and 22 bases separated the two germline ends. Germline CDR1 GTSNPN, CDR2 SVGIG (reference sequence).

The chain couples TRBV4-1 to TRBJ2-1; possible D gene TRBD2, 6 bases. Germline loops: CDR1 MGHRA, CDR2 YSYEKL. V dropped 1 base and J dropped 5 bases, with 18 bases sitting between them. There are 17 residues in the CDR3. CDR3 coding DNA: TGCGCCAGCAGCCAAGTAATAGCGGTGTCCAAACACAATGAGCAGTTCTTC. This codes for CASSQVIAVSKHNEQFF.

The chain links TRBV18 to TRBJ1-2; the D gene is possibly TRBD1 (5 bases). The CDR3 has 14 residues. Trimming removed 6 bases at V and 1 base at J, with 12 bases between. Germline V gives CDR1 KGHSH, CDR2 LQKENI. In nucleotides, the CDR3 is TGTGCCAGCTCCCGGGACCGAGATAACTATGGCTACACCTTC. Amino acid sequence: CASSRDRDNYGYTF.

The chain uses TRBV29-1 and TRBJ1-3; 10 bases map to TRBD1. The V gene end was trimmed by 6 bases and the J gene end by 3 bases; junction bases not matched to a gene: 2. The CDR3 extends over 13 amino acids. CDR1 and CDR2 from the germline V gene are SQVTM and ANQGSEA. In DNA form, the CDR3 reads TGCAGCGTGGGACAGGGGTATGGAAACACCATATATTTT. Translation gives CSVGQGYGNTIYF.

The chain uses TRBV30 and TRBJ1-6, with D unclear. This CDR3 comprises 12 residues. From germline, CDR1 is GTSNPN and CDR2 SVGIG (reference sequence). V was pared by 0 bases and J by 10 bases, with 7 bases between. CDR3 loop: CAWSVRASPLHF. The CDR3 region has the DNA TGTGCCTGGAGTGTGAGGGCCTCACCCCTCCACTTT.